This is a list of T cell receptor beta chains from one sample in a study of a mutant IDH1 vaccine in newly diagnosed glioma. Produced via immunoSEQ multiplex PCR; TCRdb's table is partial and in-frame only. The table shows about 13,000 clones, with around 80% occurring only once. Their specific antigens are unknown. The source material was PBMCs, sampled from a glioma patient whose treatment included an IDH1 peptide vaccine. The receptor set was obtained from a woman between 35 and 50 years old with glioma. CDR3s include the opening cysteine and the closing phenylalanine or tryptophan. A D gene is named only where the DNA matches it firmly.

TRBV23-1	TRBJ1-6	.	TGCGCCAGCAGTCAACCGGAGAAACGGCAGGGCGATAATTCACCCCTCCACTTT	CASSQPEKRQGDNSPLHF
TRBV25-1	TRBJ1-1	TRBD1	TGTGCCAGCCTCCAACAGGGGGTTGAATCGGCTTTCTTT	CASLQQGVESAFF
TRBV28	TRBJ1-1	.	TGTGCCAGCAAAATAGTAGGAGGGCGCACTGAAGCTTTCTTT	CASKIVGGRTEAFF
TRBV7-3	TRBJ2-1	TRBD2	TGTGCCAGCAGCCCGACTAGCGGGGACTACAATGAGCAGTTCTTC	CASSPTSGDYNEQFF
TRBV5-1	TRBJ1-5	.	TGCGCCAGCAGCTTGGGTCGGGATCAGCCCCAGCATTTT	CASSLGRDQPQHF
TRBV9	TRBJ1-3	.	TGTGCCAGCAGCCCTACCCGAAGGGGTTATGCGTCTGGAAACACCATATATTTT	CASSPTRRGYASGNTIYF
TRBV7-9	TRBJ2-1	TRBD1	TGTGCCAGCAGCTTTACGGGACAGGGGGCCTACAATGAGCAGTTCTTC	CASSFTGQGAYNEQFF
TRBV7-9	TRBJ2-7	TRBD2	TGTGCCAGCAGCTTAAAGGGAGGGGCATCCGAGCAGTACTTC	CASSLKGGASEQYF
TRBV29-1	TRBJ2-1	.	TGCAGCGTTGAGGGGGTCACTGTCCAGCAGTTCTTC	CSVEGVTVQQFF
TRBV19	TRBJ1-6	TRBD1	TGTGCCAGTAGTAAGGTTGGAGGGGGCACCTATAATTCACCCCTCCACTTT	CASSKVGGGTYNSPLHF
TRBV7-9	TRBJ2-1	TRBD2	TGTGCCAGCAGCCAGGGACTAGCGGGGAAGGTTGAGCAGTTCTTC	CASSQGLAGKVEQFF
TRBV5-1	TRBJ2-7	TRBD1	TGCGCCAGCAGCTTGGGACAGGGGGGCGAGCAGTACTTC	CASSLGQGGEQYF
TRBV5-6	TRBJ2-7	.	TGTGCCAGCAGCTTAGGTGACAGCTCCTACGAGCAGTACTTC	CASSLGDSSYEQYF
TRBV6-1	TRBJ1-5	.	TGTGCCAGCAGTGAAGTCAGGACAGCAGTCAGCAATCAGCCCCAGCATTTT	CASSEVRTAVSNQPQHF